The 20 T cell receptor beta chains below come from one sample, sequenced in a study of glioma-infiltrating T cells after dendritic cell vaccination (dated by TCRdb to the mid-2010s). In the paper's terms, the time point label means: after dendritic cell vaccination, including at tumor progression/relapse. Library preparation employed the immunoSEQ multiplex PCR assay. Held by TCRdb, this immuneACCESS table contains in-frame sequences only and omits some clones. Under half of the omission traces to an unresolved V gene where checked; the cause of the rest is unknown. In all, the sample holds tens of thousands of clones, and roughly four fifths of those were seen once. The biggest ten clones account for about 6.8% of the sample. Source: blood, taken after dendritic cell vaccination. The receptors stem from a human donor with glioblastoma.

The V and J genes are TRBV5-1 and TRBJ2-5; no clear D gene. Trimming took off 2 bases at V and 2 bases at J, with 7 bases between the two ends. Germline V CDR1 and CDR2: SGHRS, YFSETQ. This CDR3 is built from 13 residues. For the CDR3, the DNA is TGCGCCAGCAGCTTTCCAGGACAAGAGACCCAGTACTTC. This encodes CASSFPGQETQYF.

The chain has TRBV7-2 and TRBJ2-4; D is undetermined. Germline V gene data show CDR1 as SGHTA and CDR2 as FQGNSA. The length of the CDR3 is 15 residues. The V and J ends lost 1 base and 7 bases respectively, with 14 bases between them. The CDR3 DNA reads TGTGCCAGCAGCTTAGTGGCCCTCGTGCCGAACATTCAGTACTTC. Translated: CASSLVALVPNIQYF.

CDR3 loop: CASSFGGSPNYGYTF. DNA of the CDR3: TGCGCCAGCAGCTTCGGGGGATCGCCGAACTATGGCTACACCTTC. The chain carries TRBV5-1 and TRBJ1-2, with D perhaps matching TRBD1 (5 bases). Trimming left V 2 bases short and J 2 bases short, with 13 bases between. Per germline, CDR1 SGHRS and CDR2 YFSETQ. CDR3 length: 15 residues.

This clone showed up just once. DNA of the CDR3: TGTGCCAGCAGCGTATCGTCGCGGGGGGCCACAGATACGCAGTATTTT. As protein: CASSVSSRGATDTQYF. The rearrangement joins TRBV9 to TRBJ2-3; 8 positions agree with TRBD2. CDR3 length: 16 residues. Per germline, CDR1 SGDLS and CDR2 YYNGEE. The V segment lost 1 base and the J segment 2 bases; nucleotides outside the gene matches: 6.

The genes are TRBV5-1 and TRBJ1-1; possibly TRBD1 for D (5 bases). This CDR3 has 13 amino acids. Germline V gene sequence: CDR1 SGHRS, CDR2 YFSETQ. The V and J ends lost 6 bases and 1 base respectively, with 10 bases between them. In DNA, the CDR3 is TGCGCCAGCAAGGAGGGGAGGAACACTGAAGCTTTCTTT. Its protein is CASKEGRNTEAFF.

The rearrangement uses TRBV19 and TRBJ2-5; the match to TRBD2 covers 15 bases. V trimming: 4 bases; J trimming: 0 bases; junction bases outside the gene matches: 3. Germline lookup yields CDR1 LNHDA and CDR2 SQIVND (reference sequence). There are 17 residues in the CDR3. The CDR3 sequence: CASSRTSGGAHQETQYF. CDR3 bases: TGTGCCAGTAGTAGGACTAGCGGGGGGGCGCACCAAGAGACCCAGTACTTC.

This chain links TRBV5-8 with TRBJ2-1; TRBD2 aligns across 9 bases. V was clipped by 9 bases and J by 6 bases; unmatched bases: 10. The CDR3 is made up of 14 amino acids. Germline values: CDR1 SGHTS, CDR2 YDEGEE. CDR3 sequence: CAISPGLAFNEQFF. Here the CDR3 DNA reads TGTGCCATCTCCCCGGGACTAGCCTTCAATGAGCAGTTCTTC.

V usage is TRBV5-6 and J usage is TRBJ1-2; D is uncertain. The germline V gene encodes CDR1 SGHDT and CDR2 YYEEEE. This CDR3 has 13 amino acids. Trimming left V 4 bases short and J 6 bases short, with 13 bases between. CDR3 coding DNA: TGTGCCAGCAGCCCCCGTGCTGGCAATGGCTACACCTTC. Its protein product is CASSPRAGNGYTF.

The chain combines TRBV7-9 with TRBJ1-1; D may be TRBD1 (6 bases). Trimming left V 5 bases short and J 0 bases short, with 13 bases between. Per the germline V gene, CDR1 is SEHNR and CDR2 is FQNEAQ (reference sequence). This CDR3 has 15 amino acids. CDR3 DNA: TGTGCCAGCAGCGCGAGCAGGGACATGAACACTGAAGCTTTCTTT. Residues: CASSASRDMNTEAFF.

J is TRBJ2-2 and V is TRBV7-9; D unclear. This CDR3 is built from 15 residues. Germline CDR1 SEHNR, CDR2 FQNEAQ (reference sequence). The V and J ends lost 3 bases and 3 bases respectively, with 11 bases between them. As DNA, the CDR3 is TGTGCCAGCAGCTTGCATGCTACGGACACCGGGGAGCTGTTTTTT. This sequence encodes CASSLHATDTGELFF.

V is TRBV11-2 and J is TRBJ2-1; 10 bases are a match to TRBD2. From germline, CDR1 is SGHAT and CDR2 FQNNGV. CDR3 length: 19 residues. V lost 2 bases, J lost 0 bases, and 10 bases stayed unmatched. In nucleotides, the CDR3 is TGTGCCAGCAGCTTACGGGGAGCTAGCGGGAGCCGCTCCTACAATGAGCAGTTCTTC. Protein product: CASSLRGASGSRSYNEQFF.

This chain uses TRBV4-1 with TRBJ1-5; D remains ambiguous. Germline CDR1 is MGHRA and CDR2 is YSYEKL. Trimming took off 4 bases at V and 7 bases at J, with 14 bases between the two ends. CDR3 length equals 14 residues. The CDR3 nucleotides are TGCGCCAGCAGCCTAGACCCCGGAGGGCAGCCCCAGCATTTT. Protein: CASSLDPGGQPQHF.

This chain connects TRBV11-2 to TRBJ1-1, with TRBD1 identical over 7 bases. The germline V gene encodes CDR1 SGHAT and CDR2 FQNNGV. The trim removed 6 bases at V and 7 bases at J, leaving 8 bases unmatched. The length of the CDR3 is 13 residues. CDR3 sequence (DNA): TGTGCCAGCAGTACGACAGGGTGGTTTGAAGCTTTCTTT. It specifies CASSTTGWFEAFF.

In DNA, the CDR3 is TGTGCCAGCAGCTTAGGGACACCGGACCCTACAGATACGCAGTATTTT. This translates into CASSLGTPDPTDTQYF. The chain employs TRBV5-6 and TRBJ2-3, with a possible D match to TRBD1 (6 bases). Germline CDR1 is SGHDT and CDR2 is YYEEEE. V was clipped by 2 bases and J by 3 bases, with 16 bases between them. The CDR3 length is 16 residues.

The rearrangement uses TRBV7-9 and TRBJ1-1; 8 bases match TRBD1. J was trimmed by 4 bases and V by 2 bases; bases with no gene match: 3. Germline V gives CDR1 SEHNR, CDR2 FQNEAQ (reference sequence). This CDR3 contains 14 residues. In DNA, the CDR3 is TGTGCCAGCAGCTTAACCGGACAGGGCACTGAAGCTTTCTTT. Protein product: CASSLTGQGTEAFF.

V and J are TRBV6-6 and TRBJ2-7; D perhaps matches TRBD2 (5 bases). CDR1 is MNHNY, CDR2 SVGAGI, per germline (reference sequence). V gave up 2 bases and J gave up 4 bases, with 6 bases separating them. The CDR3 loop spans 12 amino acids. The CDR3 DNA reads as TGTGCCAGCAGTTACGGGGAGTACGAGCAGTACTTC. Translation: CASSYGEYEQYF.

The rearrangement uses TRBV9 and TRBJ2-2; 8 positions match TRBD2. V was clipped by 0 bases and J by 4 bases; unmatched bases: 2. Germline-derived CDR1 and CDR2 are SGDLS and YYNGEE. This CDR3 contains 15 residues. CDR3 nucleotides: TGTGCCAGCAGCGTAGCGGGGGGGAGCACCGGGGAGCTGTTTTTT. Residues: CASSVAGGSTGELFF.

The rearrangement links TRBV4-1 to TRBJ1-1, with TRBD1 matching over 7 bases. CDR1 is MGHRA and CDR2 is YSYEKL in the germline V gene. V lost 3 bases and J lost 6; bases outside the gene matches: 7. This CDR3 has 14 amino acids. The DNA of the CDR3 is TGCGCCAGCAGCCAGGACAGGACATTTTCTGAAGCTTTCTTT. This codes for CASSQDRTFSEAFF.

The chain recombines TRBV18 with TRBJ1-2; D is unresolved. V was pared by 2 bases and J by 8 bases, with 12 bases between. CDR3 length equals 13 residues. Germline V lookup: CDR1 KGHSH, CDR2 LQKENI. CDR3 protein: CASSPLEVGGYTF. Written as DNA, the CDR3 is TGTGCCAGCTCACCATTGGAGGTGGGCGGCTACACCTTC.

This sequence joins TRBV11-2 and TRBJ1-1; TRBD1 matches at 8 bases. The V gene's germline CDR1 is SGHAT and CDR2 FQNNGV. The CDR3 totals 12 residues. Losses at the gene ends were 6 bases for V and 7 bases for J; bases not matched to a gene: 4. CDR3 sequence reads: CASRGQDFEAFF. CDR3 coding DNA: TGTGCCAGCAGGGGACAGGACTTTGAAGCTTTCTTT.